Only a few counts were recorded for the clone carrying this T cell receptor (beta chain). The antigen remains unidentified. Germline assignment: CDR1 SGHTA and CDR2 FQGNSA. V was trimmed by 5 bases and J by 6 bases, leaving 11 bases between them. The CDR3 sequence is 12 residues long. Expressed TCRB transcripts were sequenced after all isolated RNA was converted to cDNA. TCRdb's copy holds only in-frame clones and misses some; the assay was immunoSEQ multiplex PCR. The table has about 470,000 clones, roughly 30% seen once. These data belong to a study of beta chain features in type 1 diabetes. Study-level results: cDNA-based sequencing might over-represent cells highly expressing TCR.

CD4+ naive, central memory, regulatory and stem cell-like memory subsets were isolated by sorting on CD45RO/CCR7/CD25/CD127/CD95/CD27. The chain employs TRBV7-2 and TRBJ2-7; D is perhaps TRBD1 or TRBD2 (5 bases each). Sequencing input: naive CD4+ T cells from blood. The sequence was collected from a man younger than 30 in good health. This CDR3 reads CASSPGTAEQYF. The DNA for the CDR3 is TGTGCCAGCAGCCCGGGGACCGCCGAGCAGTACTTC.